Shown below are 17 T cell receptor beta chains from a single sample sequenced in a study of blood T cell repertoires in COVID-19. Some clones are missing from TCRdb's copy, which holds only in-frame ones; the method was immunoSEQ multiplex PCR. The table lists about 170,000 clones, about 88% of them singletons, with less than 3% in the top ten. The sample was peripheral blood. The receptors derive from a woman of 80 years or more with COVID-19, enrolled during active disease.

The CDR3 DNA sequence: TGTGCCAGCTCACCCCCGGGACAATCCCCCAGCGAGCAGTACTTC. Its translation: CASSPPGQSPSEQYF. V usage is TRBV18 and J usage is TRBJ2-7; possible D gene TRBD1, 6 bases. Germline CDR1 and CDR2: KGHSH and LQKENI. The CDR3 is 15 residues long. The V and J ends lost 3 bases and 6 bases respectively, with 18 bases between them.

J is TRBJ1-1 and V is TRBV7-8, with TRBD1 matching 8 bases. Trimming cost V 5 bases and J 3 bases; bases outside gene matches: 17. CDR1 and CDR2 from the germline V gene are SGHVS and FQNEAQ. The CDR3 has 18 residues. The CDR3 region is CASSPRYKTGGGDTEAFF. CDR3 in DNA: TGTGCCAGCAGCCCCCGGTACAAAACAGGGGGTGGGGACACTGAAGCTTTCTTT.

The J gene is TRBJ2-5, the V gene TRBV5-1, with 11 bases aligning to TRBD2. J was trimmed by 4 bases and V by 3 bases; bases with no gene match: 11. The germline V gene has CDR1 SGHRS and CDR2 YFSETQ. The CDR3 is 17 amino acids. CDR3 residues: CASSSGTSGGGGETQYF. CDR3 nucleotide sequence: TGCGCCAGCAGCTCCGGGACTAGCGGAGGGGGGGGAGAGACCCAGTACTTC.

The V call is TRBV2, the J call TRBJ1-1; D is unclear. V shed 4 bases and J shed 1 base, with 4 bases lying between them. Germline V gene data show CDR1 as SNHLY and CDR2 as FYNNEI. The CDR3 runs to 12 residues. The CDR3, as DNA: TGTGCCAGCAGTGTATCGAACACTGAAGCTTTCTTT. Protein product: CASSVSNTEAFF.

This clone was counted a few times. The rearrangement uses TRBV5-5 and TRBJ1-4; D unresolved. Trimming removed 0 bases from V and 7 bases from J, with 10 bases in between. The CDR3 spans 14 residues. Per the germline V gene, CDR1 is SGHKS and CDR2 is YYEKEE (reference sequence). The CDR3 loop reads CASSLARGGEKLFF. The CDR3 DNA follows: TGTGCCAGCAGCTTGGCCAGAGGAGGTGAAAAACTGTTTTTT.

The J gene is TRBJ2-7, the V gene TRBV7-3; 13 bases are a match to TRBD2. CDR1 is SGHTA, CDR2 FQGTGA, per germline. Losses at the gene ends were 5 bases for V and 2 bases for J; bases not matched to a gene: 12. CDR3 length: 18 residues. This CDR3 reads CASSLGLAGELGAYEQYF. The CDR3 DNA follows: TGTGCCAGCAGCCTCGGACTAGCGGGAGAGTTAGGGGCCTACGAGCAGTACTTC.

A few counts support this clone. The CDR3 DNA reads as TGTGCCAGCAGTGAAGCGCAGGGCCGGGTGGGCTACACCTTC. Its translation: CASSEAQGRVGYTF. The rearrangement joins TRBV6-1 to TRBJ1-2; D perhaps matches TRBD1 (5 bases). Per germline, CDR1 MNHNS and CDR2 SASEGT. The CDR3 length is 14 residues. Trimming pared 0 bases from V and 8 bases from J, leaving 13 bases between.

The V and J genes are TRBV7-2 and TRBJ1-3; possibly TRBD1 for D (6 bases). The CDR3 has 15 residues. V was trimmed by 6 bases and J by 3 bases, leaving 15 bases between them. Germline values: CDR1 SGHTA, CDR2 FQGNSA. The CDR3 nucleotides read TGTGCCAGCAGTCGTGCCGGGACAAGTGGAAACACCATATATTTT. Its translation is CASSRAGTSGNTIYF.

This chain joins TRBV6-1 and TRBJ2-1; D not resolved. CDR1 and CDR2 from the germline V gene are MNHNS and SASEGT. The CDR3 runs to 13 residues. V lost 1 base to trimming and J lost 4 bases, with 5 bases between them. The CDR3 nucleotides are TGTGCCAGCAGTGAAGGGCCGTACAATGAGCAGTTCTTC. Translated: CASSEGPYNEQFF.

The chain employs TRBV11-2 and TRBJ1-4; D unclear. Germline V gene sequence: CDR1 SGHAT, CDR2 FQNNGV. V lost 3 bases to trimming and J lost 5 bases, with 7 bases between them. The CDR3 length is 13 residues. CDR3: CASSLRRNEKLFF. The CDR3 bases are TGTGCCAGCAGCTTGAGGAGGAATGAAAAACTGTTTTTT.

The rearrangement links TRBV7-2 to TRBJ1-1; 7 nucleotides align to TRBD1. Germline V gives CDR1 SGHTA, CDR2 FQGNSA. The CDR3 is 13 amino acids. V shed 6 bases, J shed 0 bases, and the junction held 1 base outside the gene matches. CDR3 amino acids: CASRTGLNTEAFF. CDR3 sequence (DNA): TGTGCCAGCAGGACAGGGTTGAACACTGAAGCTTTCTTT.

V gene TRBV2 combines with J gene TRBJ2-2; a weak D match, TRBD1 (5 bases). CDR1 is SNHLY, CDR2 FYNNEI, per germline. Trimming shortened V by 6 bases and J by 0 bases, and 8 bases separated the two germline ends. The CDR3 is 14 amino acids. CDR3 sequence reads: CASSGQANTGELFF. CDR3 sequence (DNA): TGTGCCAGCAGCGGACAAGCGAACACCGGGGAGCTGTTTTTT.

The V and J genes are TRBV19 and TRBJ2-5; 12 bases line up with TRBD1. CDR1 LNHDA and CDR2 SQIVND come from the germline V gene (reference sequence). CDR3 length: 17 residues. V gave up 5 bases and J gave up 4 bases; unmatched junction bases: 11. This CDR3 reads CASSARDRGRKAETQYF. As DNA, the CDR3 is TGTGCCAGTAGTGCCCGGGACAGGGGGCGAAAAGCAGAGACCCAGTACTTC.

The count of this clone is one. The V call is TRBV15, the J call TRBJ2-7; the D is unclear. V dropped 0 bases and J dropped 2 bases, with 11 bases sitting between them. In germline, CDR1 is LNHNV, CDR2 YYDKDF (reference sequence). The CDR3 has 15 amino acids. This chain's CDR3 is CATSREYSETYEQYF. In nucleotides, the CDR3 is TGTGCCACCAGCAGAGAATACAGTGAAACCTACGAGCAGTACTTC.

The chain combines TRBV5-6 with TRBJ2-7; D possibly corresponds to TRBD2 (5 bases). The V gene's germline CDR1 is SGHDT and CDR2 YYEEEE. V was pared by 5 bases and J by 2 bases, with 14 bases between. The CDR3 covers 14 residues. This CDR3 reads CASSLASLTYEQYF. The DNA for the CDR3 is TGTGCCAGCAGTCTAGCATCGCTTACCTACGAGCAGTACTTC.

This chain joins TRBV5-6 and TRBJ2-7, with TRBD1 identical over 9 bases. The CDR3 runs 12 residues. Germline values: CDR1 SGHDT, CDR2 YYEEEE. Trimming cost V 0 bases and J 9 bases; bases outside gene matches: 1. Here the CDR3 reads CASSLGQGGQYF. In DNA form, the CDR3 reads TGTGCCAGCAGCTTGGGACAGGGGGGGCAGTACTTC.

Comments on this clone: Other DNA sequences in the sample encode the same CDR3. V and J are TRBV5-1 and TRBJ2-3; perhaps TRBD1 as D (6 bases). This CDR3 has 14 amino acids. The ends were cut back, 1 base at V and 2 bases at J, with 8 bases in the middle. Germline V CDR1 and CDR2: SGHRS, YFSETQ. The CDR3 region is CASSLTGYTDTQYF. The DNA for the CDR3 is TGCGCCAGCAGCTTGACAGGGTACACAGATACGCAGTATTTT.